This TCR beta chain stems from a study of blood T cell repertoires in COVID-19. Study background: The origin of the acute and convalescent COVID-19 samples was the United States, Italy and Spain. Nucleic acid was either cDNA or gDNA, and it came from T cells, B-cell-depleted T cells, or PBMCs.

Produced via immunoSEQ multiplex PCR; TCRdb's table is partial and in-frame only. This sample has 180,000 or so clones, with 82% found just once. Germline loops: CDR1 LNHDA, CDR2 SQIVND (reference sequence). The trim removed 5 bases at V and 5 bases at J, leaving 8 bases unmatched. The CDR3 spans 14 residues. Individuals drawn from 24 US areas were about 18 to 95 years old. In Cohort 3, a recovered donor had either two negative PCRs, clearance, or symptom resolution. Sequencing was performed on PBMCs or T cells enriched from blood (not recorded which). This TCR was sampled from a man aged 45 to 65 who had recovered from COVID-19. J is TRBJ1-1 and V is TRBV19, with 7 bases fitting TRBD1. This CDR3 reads CASSARQGRTEAFF. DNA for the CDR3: TGTGCCAGTAGTGCCCGACAGGGACGGACTGAAGCTTTCTTT.